Sequencing of this T cell receptor (beta chain) was carried out in a study of blood T cell repertoires in COVID-19. Across the whole study: From the United States, Italy and Spain came samples of acute and convalescent COVID-19. The cDNA or gDNA used as material had been derived from T cells, B-cell-depleted T cells, or PBMCs.

Source study methods: Amplified reference gene primers provided the basis for estimating nucleated cell counts. TCRdb's copy holds only in-frame clones and misses some; the assay was immunoSEQ multiplex PCR. V, J and clone size derive from that table, while D and trimming were established from the DNA sequence. The sample lists a few hundred thousand clones; 85% to 90% were seen once. With V trimmed by 3 bases and J by 3 bases, 2 bases remained unmatched. Looked up from germline, CDR1 is SGHVS and CDR2 is FQNEAQ. CDR3 size: 15 residues. The receptor was isolated from a woman in her fifties or sixties with acute or convalescent COVID-19. J is TRBJ2-2 and V is TRBV7-8; TRBD2 aligns across 9 bases. Sequencing input: peripheral blood. The CDR3 is CASSFGGRDTGELFF. The CDR3, as DNA: TGTGCCAGCAGCTTTGGCGGGAGGGACACCGGGGAGCTGTTTTTT.